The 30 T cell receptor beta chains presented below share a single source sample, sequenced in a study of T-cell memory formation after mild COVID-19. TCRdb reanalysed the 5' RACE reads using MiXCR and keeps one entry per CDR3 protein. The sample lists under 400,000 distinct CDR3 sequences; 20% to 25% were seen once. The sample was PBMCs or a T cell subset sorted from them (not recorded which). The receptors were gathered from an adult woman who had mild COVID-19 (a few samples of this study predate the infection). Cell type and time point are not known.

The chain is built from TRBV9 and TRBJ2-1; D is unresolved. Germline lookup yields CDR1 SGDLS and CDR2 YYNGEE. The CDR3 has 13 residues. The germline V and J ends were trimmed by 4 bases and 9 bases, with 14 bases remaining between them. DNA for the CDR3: TGTGCCAGCAGCCTTTCAAAGCGCGGTGAGCAGTTCTTC. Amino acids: CASSLSKRGEQFF.

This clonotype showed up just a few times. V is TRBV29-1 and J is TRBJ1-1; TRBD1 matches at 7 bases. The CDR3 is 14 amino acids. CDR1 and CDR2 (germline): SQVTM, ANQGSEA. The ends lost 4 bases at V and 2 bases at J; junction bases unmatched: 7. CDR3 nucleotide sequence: TGCAGCGTTGCTCTGGGACAGAAAAACACTGAAGCTTTCTTT. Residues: CSVALGQKNTEAFF.

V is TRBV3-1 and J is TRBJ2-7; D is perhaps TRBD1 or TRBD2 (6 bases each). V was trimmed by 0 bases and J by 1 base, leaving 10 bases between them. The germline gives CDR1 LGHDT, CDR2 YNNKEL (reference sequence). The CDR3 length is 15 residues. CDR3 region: CASSQDWGASYEQYF. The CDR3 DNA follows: TGTGCCAGCAGCCAAGATTGGGGGGCGTCCTACGAGCAGTACTTC.

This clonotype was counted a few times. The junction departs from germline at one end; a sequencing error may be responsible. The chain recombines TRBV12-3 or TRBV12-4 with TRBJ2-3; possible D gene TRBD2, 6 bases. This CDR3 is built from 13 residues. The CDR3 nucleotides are TGTGCCAGCATTTTAGCGGGCACAGATACGCAGTATTTT. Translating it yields CASILAGTDTQYF.

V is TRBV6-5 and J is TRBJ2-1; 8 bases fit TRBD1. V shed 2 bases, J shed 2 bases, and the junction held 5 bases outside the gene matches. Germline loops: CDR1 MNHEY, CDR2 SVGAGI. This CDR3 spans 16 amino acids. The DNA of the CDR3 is TGTGCCAGCAGTTACGGGACAGGCGCCCCCTACAATGAGCAGTTCTTC. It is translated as CASSYGTGAPYNEQFF.

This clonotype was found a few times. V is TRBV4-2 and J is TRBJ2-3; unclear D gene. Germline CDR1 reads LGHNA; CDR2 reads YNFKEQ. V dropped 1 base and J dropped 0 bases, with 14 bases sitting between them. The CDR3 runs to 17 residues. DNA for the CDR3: TGTGCCAGCAGCCAAGGAAACACACCCTTAAGCACAGATACGCAGTATTTT. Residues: CASSQGNTPLSTDTQYF.

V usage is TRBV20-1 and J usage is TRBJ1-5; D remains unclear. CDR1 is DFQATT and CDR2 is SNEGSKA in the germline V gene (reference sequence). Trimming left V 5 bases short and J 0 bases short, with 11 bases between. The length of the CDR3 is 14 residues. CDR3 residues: CSAPPRGSNQPQHF. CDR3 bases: TGCAGTGCTCCCCCACGGGGTAGCAATCAGCCCCAGCATTTT.

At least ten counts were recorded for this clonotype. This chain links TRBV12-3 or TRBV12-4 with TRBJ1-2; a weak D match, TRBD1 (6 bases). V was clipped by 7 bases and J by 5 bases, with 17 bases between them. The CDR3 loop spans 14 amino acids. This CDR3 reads CASTLRGHEYGYTF. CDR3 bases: TGTGCCAGCACTCTCCGGGGACACGAGTATGGCTACACCTTC.

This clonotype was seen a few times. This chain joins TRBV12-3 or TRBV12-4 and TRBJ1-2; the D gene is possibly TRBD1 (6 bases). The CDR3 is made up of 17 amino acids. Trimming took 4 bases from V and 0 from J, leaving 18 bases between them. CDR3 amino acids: CASSSPGTPLPNYGYTF. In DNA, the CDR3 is TGTGCCAGCAGTTCCCCCGGGACACCTTTACCTAACTATGGCTACACCTTC.

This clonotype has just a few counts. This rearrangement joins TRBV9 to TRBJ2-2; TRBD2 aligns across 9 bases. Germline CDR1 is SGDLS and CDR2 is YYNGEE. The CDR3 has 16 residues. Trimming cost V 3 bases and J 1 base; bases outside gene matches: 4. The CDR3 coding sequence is TGTGCCAGCAGCGCCCCTAGCGGGGTGAACACCGGGGAGCTGTTTTTT. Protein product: CASSAPSGVNTGELFF.

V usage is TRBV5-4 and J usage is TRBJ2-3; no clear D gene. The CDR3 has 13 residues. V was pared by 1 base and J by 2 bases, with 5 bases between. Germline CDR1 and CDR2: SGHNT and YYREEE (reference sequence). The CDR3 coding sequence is TGTGCCAGCAGCTTGATACCCACAGATACGCAGTATTTT. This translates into CASSLIPTDTQYF. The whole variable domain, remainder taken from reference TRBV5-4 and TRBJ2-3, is ETGVTQSPTHLIKTRGQQVTLRCSSQSGHNTVSWYQQALGQGPQFIFQYYREEENGRGNFPPRFSGLQFPNYSSELNVNALELDDSALYLCASSLIPTDTQYFGPGTRLTVL.

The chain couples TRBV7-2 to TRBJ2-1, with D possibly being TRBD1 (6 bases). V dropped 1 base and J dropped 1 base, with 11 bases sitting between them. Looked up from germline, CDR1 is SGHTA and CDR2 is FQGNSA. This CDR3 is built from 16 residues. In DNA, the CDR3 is TGTGCCAGCAGCTTAGGGGGGACAAAGTCCTACAATGAGCAGTTCTTC. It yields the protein CASSLGGTKSYNEQFF.

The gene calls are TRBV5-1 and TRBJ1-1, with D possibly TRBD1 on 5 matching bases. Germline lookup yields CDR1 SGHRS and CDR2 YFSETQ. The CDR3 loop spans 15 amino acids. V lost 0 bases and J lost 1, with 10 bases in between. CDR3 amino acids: CASSLAPGGNTEAFF. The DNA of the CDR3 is TGCGCCAGCAGCTTGGCCCCGGGGGGGAACACTGAAGCTTTCTTT.

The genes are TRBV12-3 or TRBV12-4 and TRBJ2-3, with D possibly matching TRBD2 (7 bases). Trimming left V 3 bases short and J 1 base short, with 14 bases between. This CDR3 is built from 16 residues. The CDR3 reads CASSFGGGAGTDTQYF. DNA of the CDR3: TGTGCCAGCAGTTTCGGTGGGGGGGCCGGCACAGATACGCAGTATTTT.

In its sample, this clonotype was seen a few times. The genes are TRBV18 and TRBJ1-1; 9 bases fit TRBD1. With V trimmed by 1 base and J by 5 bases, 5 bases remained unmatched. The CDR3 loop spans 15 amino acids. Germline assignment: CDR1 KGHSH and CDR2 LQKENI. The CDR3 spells CASSPLDRGGTEAFF. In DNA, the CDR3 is TGTGCCAGCTCACCACTCGACAGGGGGGGGACTGAAGCTTTCTTT.

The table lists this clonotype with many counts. DNA for the CDR3: TGTGCCAGCAGCCCACGTTCGGGACAATGGAATAATTCACCCCTCCACTTT. This translates into CASSPRSGQWNNSPLHF. The rearrangement links TRBV9 to TRBJ1-6; maybe TRBD1 (6 bases). The CDR3 consists of 17 residues. V gave up 4 bases and J gave up 5 bases, with 19 bases separating them. Germline V lookup: CDR1 SGDLS, CDR2 YYNGEE.

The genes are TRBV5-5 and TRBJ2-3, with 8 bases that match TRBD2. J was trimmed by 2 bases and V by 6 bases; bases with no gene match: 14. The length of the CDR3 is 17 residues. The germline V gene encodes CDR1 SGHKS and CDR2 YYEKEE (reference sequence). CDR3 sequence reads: CASNPPGAGGSTDTQYF. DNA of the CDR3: TGTGCCAGCAACCCCCCGGGGGCGGGAGGTTCCACAGATACGCAGTATTTT.

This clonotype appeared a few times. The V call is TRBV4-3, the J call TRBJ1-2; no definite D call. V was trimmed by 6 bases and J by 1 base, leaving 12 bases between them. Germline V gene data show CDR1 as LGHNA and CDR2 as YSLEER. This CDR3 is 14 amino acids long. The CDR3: CASRPTKDNYGYTF. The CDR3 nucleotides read TGCGCCAGCAGACCGACAAAAGATAACTATGGCTACACCTTC.

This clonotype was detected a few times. The CDR3 region has the DNA TGCGCCAGCAGCTTGCTAGCAGGGCTTCACTACGAGCAGTACTTC. This codes for CASSLLAGLHYEQYF. The chain joins TRBV5-1 to TRBJ2-7, with D perhaps TRBD1 or TRBD2 (5 bases each). Germline CDR1 SGHRS, CDR2 YFSETQ. There are 15 residues in the CDR3. V was pared by 1 base and J by 3 bases, with 14 bases between.

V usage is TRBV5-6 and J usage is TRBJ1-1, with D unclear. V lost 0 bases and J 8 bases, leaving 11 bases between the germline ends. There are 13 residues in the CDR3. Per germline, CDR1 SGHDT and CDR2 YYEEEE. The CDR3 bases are TGTGCCAGCAGCTTGGTGGCGGCAGACGAAGCTTTCTTT. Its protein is CASSLVAADEAFF.

The CDR3 spells CSAIGQGAGYTF. The CDR3, as DNA: TGCAGTGCCATCGGACAGGGAGCTGGCTACACCTTC. The chain links TRBV20-1 to TRBJ1-2, with 8 bases lining up with TRBD1. Germline loops: CDR1 DFQATT, CDR2 SNEGSKA (reference sequence). The CDR3 contains 12 residues. The trim removed 6 bases at V and 7 bases at J, leaving 7 bases unmatched.

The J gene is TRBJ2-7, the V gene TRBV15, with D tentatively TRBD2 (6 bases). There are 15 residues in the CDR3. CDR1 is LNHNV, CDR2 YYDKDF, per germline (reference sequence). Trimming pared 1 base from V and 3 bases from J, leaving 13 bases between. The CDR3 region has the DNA TGTGCCACCAGCAGAGGACCGGGGGAAGGCTACGAGCAGTACTTC. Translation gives CATSRGPGEGYEQYF.

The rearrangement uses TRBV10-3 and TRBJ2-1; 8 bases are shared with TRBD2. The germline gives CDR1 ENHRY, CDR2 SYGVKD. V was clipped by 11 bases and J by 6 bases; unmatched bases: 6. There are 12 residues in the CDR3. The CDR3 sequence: CAVLAGPNEQFF. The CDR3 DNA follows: TGTGCCGTCTTAGCGGGACCCAATGAGCAGTTCTTC.

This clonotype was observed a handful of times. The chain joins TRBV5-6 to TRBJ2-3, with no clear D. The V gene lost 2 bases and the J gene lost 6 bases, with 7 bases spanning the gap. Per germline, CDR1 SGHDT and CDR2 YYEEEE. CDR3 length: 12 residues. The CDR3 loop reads CASSFWSDTQYF. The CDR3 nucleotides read TGTGCCAGCAGCTTCTGGTCGGATACGCAGTATTTT.

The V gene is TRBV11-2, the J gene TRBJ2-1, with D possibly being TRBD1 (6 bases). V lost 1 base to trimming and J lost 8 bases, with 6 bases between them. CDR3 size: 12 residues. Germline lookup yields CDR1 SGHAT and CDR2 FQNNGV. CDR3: CASSLGGHEQFF. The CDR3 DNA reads TGTGCCAGCAGCTTAGGGGGGCATGAGCAGTTCTTC.

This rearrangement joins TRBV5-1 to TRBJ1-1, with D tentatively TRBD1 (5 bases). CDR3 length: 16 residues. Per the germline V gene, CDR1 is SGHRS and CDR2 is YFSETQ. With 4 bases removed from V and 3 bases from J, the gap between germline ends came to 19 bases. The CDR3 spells CASSPRQSSRYTEAFF. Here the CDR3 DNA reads TGCGCCAGCAGCCCCAGACAGTCCAGTCGGTACACTGAAGCTTTCTTT.

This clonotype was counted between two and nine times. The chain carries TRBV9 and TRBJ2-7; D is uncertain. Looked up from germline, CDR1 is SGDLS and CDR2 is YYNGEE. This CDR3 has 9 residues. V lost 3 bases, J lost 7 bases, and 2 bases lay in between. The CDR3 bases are TGTGCCAGCAGCGCGGAGCAGTACTTC. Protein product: CASSAEQYF.

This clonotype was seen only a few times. The CDR3 region has the DNA TGTGCCAGCGGAGAAGACAGGGGCGCAGATACGCAGTATTTT. This translates into CASGEDRGADTQYF. V usage is TRBV12-3 or TRBV12-4 and J usage is TRBJ2-3, with 8 bases fitting TRBD1. The CDR3 is made up of 14 amino acids. After removal of 8 bases from V and 4 bases from J, the junction contained 8 bases not matched to a gene.

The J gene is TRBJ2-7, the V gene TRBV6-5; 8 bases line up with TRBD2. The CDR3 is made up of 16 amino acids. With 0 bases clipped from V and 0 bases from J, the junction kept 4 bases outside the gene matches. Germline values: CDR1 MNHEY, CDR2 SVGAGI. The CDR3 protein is CASSYSRREASYEQYF. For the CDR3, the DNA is TGTGCCAGCAGTTACTCTCGGCGGGAGGCCTCCTACGAGCAGTACTTC.

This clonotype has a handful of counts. The CDR3 coding sequence is TGCAGTGCTCTCCAACCCGGGCAGGTCTTTTTGGATACGCAGTATTTT. It is translated as CSALQPGQVFLDTQYF. The rearrangement joins TRBV20-1 to TRBJ2-3; D is unresolved. The CDR3 is 16 amino acids. Per the germline V gene, CDR1 is DFQATT and CDR2 is SNEGSKA (reference sequence). V lost 5 bases to trimming and J lost 6 bases, with 24 bases between them.